Listed here are 22 T cell receptor beta chains from one sample, sequenced in a study of blood T cells in healthy people across ages (dated by TCRdb to the mid-2010s). Libraries were made using 5' RACE. The instrument given in TCRdb is Illumina HiSeq 2500. A second PCR of roughly 6 to 11 cycles was run with a J-beta primer mix and a sample-barcoded 5' primer. TCRdb cleaned the public reads at Q25 with fastp, built clones with MiXCR and kept in-frame beta chains. All rows with the same CDR3 protein become a single entry with the most common DNA and genes. This sample comprises over 600,000 distinct CDR3 sequences, 35% to 60% of them detected only once. Jointly, the top ten make up 15% to 20% of the sample. Sequenced material: blood. Source of these receptors: a man older than 75 in good health.

This clonotype has only a few counts. The rearrangement uses TRBV7-2 and TRBJ2-2; TRBD2 aligns across 10 bases. CDR1 and CDR2 from the germline V gene are SGHTA and FQGNSA. The CDR3 runs to 17 residues. Unmatched junction bases numbered 12, after V lost 7 bases and J lost 4 bases. CDR3 sequence reads: CASTRTSGQFGTGELFF. CDR3 sequence (DNA): TGTGCCAGCACCAGGACTAGCGGCCAATTTGGCACCGGGGAGCTGTTTTTT.

The chain couples TRBV7-2 to TRBJ2-5, with TRBD1 matching 9 bases. There are 17 residues in the CDR3. Unmatched junction bases numbered 14, after V lost 5 bases and J lost 4 bases. CDR1 and CDR2 (germline): SGHTA, FQGNSA. CDR3 region: CASSPSGTGKSGETQYF. Written as DNA, the CDR3 is TGTGCCAGCAGCCCGTCCGGGACAGGGAAATCAGGAGAGACCCAGTACTTC.

V and J are TRBV6-5 and TRBJ1-2; 8 nucleotides align to TRBD1. The V gene's germline CDR1 is MNHEY and CDR2 SVGAGI. CDR3 size: 15 residues. Trimming cost V 6 bases and J 3 bases; bases outside gene matches: 9. The CDR3 bases are TGTGCCAGCAGGACTCAGGGACAGGCGTACTATGGCTACACCTTC. This sequence encodes CASRTQGQAYYGYTF.

This clonotype was observed a handful of times. This chain joins TRBV5-1 and TRBJ2-7; 9 nucleotides line up with TRBD2. V gave up 4 bases and J gave up 7 bases; unmatched junction bases: 21. The CDR3 has 18 residues. Germline CDR1 is SGHRS and CDR2 is YFSETQ. The CDR3 is CASSQRVMAGGPWDEQYF. DNA for the CDR3: TGCGCCAGCAGCCAGAGGGTGATGGCGGGAGGGCCTTGGGATGAGCAGTACTTC.

This chain links TRBV20-1 with TRBJ2-1; 7 bases map to TRBD2. CDR1 and CDR2 (germline): DFQATT, SNEGSKA (reference sequence). There are 12 residues in the CDR3. The CDR3 nucleotides read TGCACCCTTAGAGCGGGGTACAATGAGCAGTTCTTC. Residues: CTLRAGYNEQFF.

The V call is TRBV7-2, the J call TRBJ2-4; 9 bases line up with TRBD2. The CDR3 is made up of 14 amino acids. V lost 5 bases, J lost 13 bases, and 12 bases stayed unmatched. Germline lookup yields CDR1 SGHTA and CDR2 FQGNSA. The CDR3 loop reads CASSPTAGGGEQYF. The CDR3 region has the DNA TGTGCCAGCAGCCCTACAGCGGGAGGTGGGGAGCAGTACTTC.

CDR3 loop: CASSPAGRVPYEQYF. Written as DNA, the CDR3 is TGTGCCAGCAGCCCCGCGGGCAGGGTACCCTACGAGCAGTACTTC. This sequence joins TRBV6-2 or TRBV6-3 and TRBJ2-4, with D perhaps given as TRBD1 or TRBD2 (5 bases each). The tail of the sequence fits TRBJ2-7 better, so the J call may be wrong. Germline values: CDR1 MNHEY, CDR2 SVGEGT. The CDR3 runs 15 residues.

This sequence joins TRBV20-1 and TRBJ2-5, with 13 nucleotides matching TRBD2. The V and J ends lost 3 bases and 5 bases, in that order; junction bases with no gene match: 6. Germline V gene lookup returns CDR1 DFQATT and CDR2 SNEGSKA (reference sequence). This CDR3 has 15 amino acids. The DNA of the CDR3 is TGCAGTGCTAGGGGCGGGACTAGCGGGACGGAGACCCAGTACTTC. Translating gives CSARGGTSGTETQYF.

This chain joins TRBV20-1 and TRBJ2-7; D remains ambiguous. The V and J ends lost 5 bases and 2 bases respectively, with 13 bases between them. CDR3 length equals 13 residues. The germline V gene encodes CDR1 DFQATT and CDR2 SNEGSKA (reference sequence). Here the CDR3 DNA reads TGCAGTGCTTCCCGGGCCGCAGCCTACGAGCAGTACTTC. It specifies CSASRAAAYEQYF.

Notes on this clonotype: One end of the junction does not line up with germline, which may come from a read error. The CDR3 nucleotides are TGTGCCGGCAGGGCCCCTTCGGTCAGGTTTGGTCGGCAGTACTTC. Translation: CAGRAPSVRFGRQYF. The V call is TRBV2, the J call TRBJ2-7, with D possibly being TRBD1 (5 bases). The CDR3 totals 15 residues. CDR1 SNHLY and CDR2 FYNNEI come from the germline V gene.

This clonotype was recorded once. This chain connects TRBV4-3 to TRBJ2-1; TRBD1 aligns across 7 bases. The CDR3 runs to 16 residues. With 4 bases clipped from V and 4 bases from J, the junction kept 10 bases outside the gene matches. Germline CDR1 is LGHNA and CDR2 is YSLEER. CDR3 in amino acids: CASSPTGRGIYNEQFF. As DNA, the CDR3 is TGCGCCAGCAGCCCGACGGGCAGGGGGATATACAATGAGCAGTTCTTC.

This clonotype was observed a handful of times. The CDR3 DNA is TGTGCCAGCAGTTTATGGGGACAGCATAACAATGAGCAGTTCTTC. It yields the protein CASSLWGQHNNEQFF. This chain connects TRBV27 to TRBJ2-1, with 7 bases that match TRBD1. Per germline, CDR1 MNHEY and CDR2 SMNVEV (reference sequence). The ends lost 1 base at V and 5 bases at J; junction bases unmatched: 5. This CDR3 spans 15 amino acids.

The rearrangement uses TRBV7-2 and TRBJ2-5; either TRBD1 or TRBD2 may fit D (6 bases each). Judging by the DNA end, TRBJ2-7 fits better; the J call may be wrong. CDR3 length equals 15 residues. Germline V gives CDR1 SGHTA, CDR2 FQGNSA. DNA of the CDR3: TGTGCCAGCAGCTTAGAGGGGGGAGGAACCTACGAGCAGTACTTC. Its protein is CASSLEGGGTYEQYF.

This clonotype was picked up a small number of times. V usage is TRBV5-1 and J usage is TRBJ2-5, with 8 bases aligning to TRBD1. CDR1 and CDR2 (germline): SGHRS, YFSETQ. V lost 4 bases and J lost 5; bases outside the gene matches: 7. CDR3 length: 14 residues. Here the CDR3 reads CASSGQGSTETQYF. CDR3 sequence (DNA): TGCGCCAGCAGCGGACAGGGTAGTACGGAGACCCAGTACTTC.

The chain recombines TRBV4-2 with TRBJ2-3, with D possibly being TRBD2 (5 bases). The length of the CDR3 is 16 residues. The germline V gene encodes CDR1 LGHNA and CDR2 YNFKEQ. The V end was cut by 0 bases, the J end by 1 base, with 11 bases between. The CDR3 sequence is CASSQEGRRGTDTQYF. As DNA, the CDR3 is TGTGCCAGCAGCCAAGAGGGTCGGCGGGGCACAGATACGCAGTATTTT.

J is TRBJ2-5 and V is TRBV28, with 10 bases that match TRBD2. The CDR3 runs 14 residues. J was trimmed by 10 bases and V by 3 bases; bases with no gene match: 8. Germline assignment: CDR1 MDHEN and CDR2 SYDVKM. The DNA for the CDR3 is TGTGCCAGCAGTTTGGCTAGCGGGAGAGGGGTCCAGTACTTC. This translates into CASSLASGRGVQYF.

This clonotype was counted ten times or more. The V gene is TRBV29-1, the J gene TRBJ2-1; 10 nucleotides agree with TRBD2. Germline lookup yields CDR1 SQVTM and CDR2 ANQGSEA. V lost 0 bases and J lost 4; bases outside the gene matches: 6. The CDR3 extends over 16 amino acids. CDR3 DNA: TGCAGCGTTGAAGATCCAGCGGGAGGGATGTACAATGAGCAGTTCTTC. Translation: CSVEDPAGGMYNEQFF.

This clonotype has more than one count but fewer than ten. The chain combines TRBV6-5 with TRBJ2-7; the D is unclear. Germline loops: CDR1 MNHEY, CDR2 SVGAGI. With 0 bases removed from V and 2 bases from J, the gap between germline ends came to 11 bases. CDR3 length equals 15 residues. CDR3 nucleotide sequence: TGTGCCAGCAGTTACTCGAACGCGTTCCCCTACGAGCAGTACTTC. Residues: CASSYSNAFPYEQYF.

The rearrangement joins TRBV29-1 to TRBJ1-2; D possibly corresponds to TRBD1 (6 bases). The germline V gene has CDR1 SQVTM and CDR2 ANQGSEA. The V end lost 2 bases, the J end lost 4 bases, and 14 bases lay between the germline ends. The CDR3 contains 14 residues. In nucleotides, the CDR3 is TGCAGCGTTGAACTGGGGGCGCGGGGCTATGGCTACACCTTC. Translating gives CSVELGARGYGYTF. The entire variable domain, with the rest obtained from reference TRBV29-1 and TRBJ1-2, is as follows: SAVISQKPSRDICQRGTSLTIQCQVDSQVTMMFWYRQQPGQSLTLIATANQGSEATYESGFVIDKFPISRPNLTFSTLTVSNMSPEDSSIYLCSVELGARGYGYTFGSGTRLTVV.

The chain is built from TRBV5-5 and TRBJ2-4, with D unresolved. Between the trimmed V and J ends, which lost 4 bases and 5 bases, there was a span of 16 bases. The CDR3 loop spans 15 amino acids. Germline lookup yields CDR1 SGHKS and CDR2 YYEKEE (reference sequence). CDR3 protein: CASSPLVGRENIQYF. CDR3 nucleotide sequence: TGTGCCAGCAGCCCCCTTGTCGGGCGCGAAAACATTCAGTACTTC.

This clonotype was seen many times. The junction departs from germline at one end; a sequencing error may be responsible. This sequence joins TRBV2 and TRBJ2-3, with TRBD2 matching 9 bases. The CDR3 sequence is 14 residues long. Germline lookup yields CDR1 SNHLY and CDR2 FYNNEI. The CDR3 protein is CASSEGLATDTQYF. CDR3 DNA: TGCGCCAGCAGCGAGGGACTAGCAACAGATACGCAGTATTTT.

V and J are TRBV7-9 and TRBJ2-5, with D possibly being TRBD2 (5 bases). CDR1 and CDR2 from the germline V gene are SEHNR and FQNEAQ (reference sequence). V was shortened by 8 bases and J by 2 bases, with 9 bases between the two germline ends. The CDR3 is 12 residues long. CDR3: CASGADQETQYF. The CDR3, as DNA: TGTGCCAGCGGAGCGGATCAAGAGACCCAGTACTTC.